Following are 13 T cell receptor beta chains from one sample sequenced in a study of control samples from healthy donors and cancer patients. Method: immunoSEQ multiplex PCR; TCRdb's copy keeps in-frame clones and lacks some. Of roughly 200,000 clones listed, about 89% are singletons. The sequenced sample consisted of blood. Every receptor here comes from a man aged 25 to 40 in good health.

The chain recombines TRBV6-6 with TRBJ2-3; D uncertain. Deletions cut 2 bases from V and 0 bases from J, with 6 bases between. Per the germline V gene, CDR1 is MNHNY and CDR2 is SVGAGI (reference sequence). CDR3 length equals 14 residues. The CDR3 loop is CASSYLGSTDTQYF. CDR3 coding DNA: TGTGCCAGCAGTTACCTGGGGAGCACAGATACGCAGTATTTT.

This sequence joins TRBV27 and TRBJ2-7; D is unclear. V shed 2 bases and J shed 0 bases, with 8 bases lying between them. The CDR3 sequence is 14 residues long. CDR1 and CDR2 from the germline V gene are MNHEY and SMNVEV (reference sequence). The CDR3 is CASSLGMSSYEQYF. CDR3 bases: TGTGCCAGCAGTTTAGGAATGAGCTCCTACGAGCAGTACTTC.

This clone was counted once. The rearrangement links TRBV5-8 to TRBJ2-7; D may be TRBD1 (6 bases). In germline, CDR1 is SGHTS, CDR2 YDEGEE. The CDR3 length is 15 residues. The V end was cut by 3 bases, the J end by 1 base, with 14 bases between. CDR3: CASSSIEDSSYEQYF. In DNA form, the CDR3 reads TGTGCCAGCAGCTCAATAGAGGACAGTTCCTACGAGCAGTACTTC.

The CDR3 DNA reads TGCGCCACCCGTACTAACTATGGCTACACCTTC. The encoded protein is CATRTNYGYTF. V usage is TRBV5-1 and J usage is TRBJ1-2; no definite D call. The CDR3 consists of 11 residues. V was pared by 9 bases and J by 0 bases, with 6 bases between. Germline V gene sequence: CDR1 SGHRS, CDR2 YFSETQ.

The chain carries TRBV2 and TRBJ2-1; 10 bases map to TRBD2. The germline V gene has CDR1 SNHLY and CDR2 FYNNEI. J was trimmed by 5 bases and V by 10 bases; bases with no gene match: 8. The CDR3 runs 14 residues. DNA for the CDR3: TGTGCCACCTCTTTAAGCGGGGGGGACAATGAGCAGTTCTTC. Translation: CATSLSGGDNEQFF.

The rearrangement links TRBV21-1 to TRBJ1-2; TRBD1 is taken as the D call from the table, unchecked against the DNA. TRBV21-1 is a pseudogene locus. This CDR3 comprises 17 residues. Here the CDR3 DNA reads TGTGCCAGCAGCAAAGTGGAAAGACAGATCCGAAACTATGGCTACACCTTC. Its translation: CASSKVERQIRNYGYTF.

The chain couples TRBV4-1 to TRBJ1-2; D unresolved. This CDR3 is 11 amino acids long. Germline V gene data show CDR1 as MGHRA and CDR2 as YSYEKL. V was trimmed by 6 bases and J by 5 bases, leaving 7 bases between them. CDR3 DNA sequence: TGCGCCAGCAGATCGCCGTATGGCTACACCTTC. Amino acid sequence: CASRSPYGYTF.

The rearrangement joins TRBV12-3 or TRBV12-4 to TRBJ1-2; possible D gene TRBD1, 6 bases. The CDR3 covers 13 residues. Trimming took 7 bases from V and 4 from J, leaving 13 bases between them. CDR3 in amino acids: CASTIRGRYGYTF. The CDR3 nucleotides read TGTGCCAGCACTATTCGGGGGCGCTATGGCTACACCTTC.

The chain uses TRBV7-9 and TRBJ2-3; D is perhaps TRBD1 (6 bases). V dropped 10 bases and J dropped 3 bases, with 11 bases sitting between them. Germline CDR1 reads SEHNR; CDR2 reads FQNEAQ (reference sequence). CDR3 length equals 12 residues. The CDR3 loop is CATTGLTDTQYF. CDR3 DNA sequence: TGTGCCACTACAGGGCTGACAGATACGCAGTATTTT.

The chain uses TRBV19 and TRBJ1-2; TRBD1 matches 7 bases. V lost 5 bases and J lost 4; bases outside the gene matches: 4. The length of the CDR3 is 13 residues. Germline assignment: CDR1 LNHDA and CDR2 SQIVND (reference sequence). This chain's CDR3 is CASSSGQRYGYTF. CDR3 bases: TGTGCCAGTAGTTCGGGACAGCGCTATGGCTACACCTTC.

The chain is built from TRBV6-5 and TRBJ2-1; 9 nucleotides agree with TRBD2. Germline-derived CDR1 and CDR2 are MNHEY and SVGAGI. V lost 2 bases and J lost 3; bases outside the gene matches: 2. This CDR3 region has 15 residues. The CDR3 loop is CASSYKRGDYNEQFF. The CDR3 bases are TGTGCCAGCAGTTACAAGCGGGGGGACTACAATGAGCAGTTCTTC.

The chain links TRBV19 to TRBJ2-7; 8 nucleotides agree with TRBD2. The V gene end was trimmed by 5 bases and the J gene end by 3 bases; junction bases not matched to a gene: 6. The CDR3 is made up of 14 amino acids. The germline gives CDR1 LNHDA, CDR2 SQIVND (reference sequence). CDR3 protein: CASSVSGGVYEQYF. The CDR3 nucleotides read TGTGCCAGTAGTGTGTCCGGGGGGGTCTACGAGCAGTACTTC. The full variable domain, with the rest looked up from reference TRBV19 and TRBJ2-7, is DGGITQSPKYLFRKEGQNVTLSCEQNLNHDAMYWYRQDPGQGLRLIYYSQIVNDFQKGDIAEGYSVSREKKESFPLTVTSAQKNPTAFYLCASSVSGGVYEQYFGPGTRLTVT.

The chain has TRBV7-9 and TRBJ1-3, with D possibly TRBD1 on 5 matching bases. V was clipped by 0 bases and J by 0 bases, with 6 bases between them. Germline V gene sequence: CDR1 SEHNR, CDR2 FQNEAQ (reference sequence). The CDR3 covers 15 residues. CDR3 sequence reads: CASSLAGDSGNTIYF. CDR3 in DNA: TGTGCCAGCAGCTTAGCAGGGGACTCTGGAAACACCATATATTTT.